This T cell receptor (beta chain) was sequenced for a study of blood T cell repertoires in COVID-19. The overall study: Sources were T cells, B-cell-depleted T cells, or PBMCs; the material itself was cDNA or gDNA.

In the original processing: Amplifying reference gene primers gave estimates of nucleated cell counts. Profiling relied on immunoSEQ multiplex PCR, and the TCRdb table lists in-frame clones only, not all of them. V and J calls and clone size are as listed in that table; D and trimming were resolved from the DNA. The sample includes about 94,000 clones, 87% of them seen just once. This clone has a handful of counts. Germline V lookup: CDR1 GTSNPN, CDR2 SVGIG (reference sequence). The CDR3 runs 12 residues. Trimming stripped 1 base from V and 5 bases from J, with 8 bases between. This chain connects TRBV30 to TRBJ2-5; D not certain. The sequencing sample was made of peripheral blood. The TCR sequence derives from a human donor with acute or convalescent COVID-19. The donor label of this sample is uncertain. The CDR3 region is CAWSASPETQYF. The DNA for the CDR3 is TGTGCCTGGAGTGCCTCTCCGGAGACCCAGTACTTC. The whole variable domain, filled in from reference TRBV30 and TRBJ2-5, reads SQTIHQWPATLVQPVGSPLSLECTVEGTSNPNLYWYRQAAGRGLQLLFYSVGIGQISSEVPQNLSASRPQDRQFILSSKKLLLSDSGFYLCAWSASPETQYFGPGTRLLVL.